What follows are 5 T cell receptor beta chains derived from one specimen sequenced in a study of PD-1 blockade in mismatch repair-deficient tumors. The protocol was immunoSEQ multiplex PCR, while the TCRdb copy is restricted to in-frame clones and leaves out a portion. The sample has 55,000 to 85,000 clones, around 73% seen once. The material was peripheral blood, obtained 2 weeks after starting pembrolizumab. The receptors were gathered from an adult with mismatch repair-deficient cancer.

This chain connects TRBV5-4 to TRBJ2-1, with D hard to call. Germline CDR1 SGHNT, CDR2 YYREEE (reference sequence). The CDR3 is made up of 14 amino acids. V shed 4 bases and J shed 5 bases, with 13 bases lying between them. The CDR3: CASSGPDGNNEQFF. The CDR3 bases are TGTGCCAGCAGCGGACCCGACGGAAACAATGAGCAGTTCTTC.

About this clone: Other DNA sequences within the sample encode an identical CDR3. CDR3 loop: CASRGGDGYLSGNTIYF. The CDR3 coding sequence is TGCGCCAGTCGCGGAGGGGACGGCTACCTCTCTGGAAACACCATATATTTT. The chain links TRBV10-2 to TRBJ1-3; weak D call: TRBD1 (5 bases). This CDR3 has 17 residues. The germline V gene encodes CDR1 WSHSY and CDR2 SAAADI. Trimming shortened V by 9 bases and J by 0 bases, and 21 bases separated the two germline ends.

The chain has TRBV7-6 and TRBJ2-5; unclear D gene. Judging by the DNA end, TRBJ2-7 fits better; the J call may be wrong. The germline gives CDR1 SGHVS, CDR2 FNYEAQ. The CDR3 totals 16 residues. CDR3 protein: CASSPNVDYSPYEQYF. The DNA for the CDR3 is TGTGCCAGCAGCCCCAATGTGGATTACAGTCCCTACGAGCAGTACTTC.

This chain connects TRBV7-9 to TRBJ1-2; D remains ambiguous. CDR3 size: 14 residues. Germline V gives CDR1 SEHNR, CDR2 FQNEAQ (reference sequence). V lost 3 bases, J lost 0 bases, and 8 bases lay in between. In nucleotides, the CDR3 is TGTGCCAGCAGCTTCTCAGCAGCTAACTATGGCTACACCTTC. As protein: CASSFSAANYGYTF.

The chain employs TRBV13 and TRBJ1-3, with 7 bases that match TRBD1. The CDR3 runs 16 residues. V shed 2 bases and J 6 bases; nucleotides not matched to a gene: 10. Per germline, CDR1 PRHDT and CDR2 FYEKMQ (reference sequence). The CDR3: CASSLSPTGSENTIYF. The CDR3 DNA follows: TGTGCCAGCAGCTTATCCCCGACAGGGAGTGAAAACACCATATATTTT.